A single TCR beta chain is shown here with its context. Its antigen is not identified. It was with a sample-barcoded 5' primer and a J-beta primer mix that a second PCR of about 7 to 12 cycles was run. TCRdb redid the calling of the 5' RACE reads with MiXCR, one entry per CDR3 protein. Here the sample spans roughly 790,000 distinct CDR3 sequences, around 40% being singletons. These data come from a study of blood T cells in healthy people across ages. Study-wide results and limits: TCR beta diversity correlated strongly with naive T cell percentage.

Ranging in age from about 6 to 90, the donors were healthy Caucasian individuals from Russia. The authors drew about 10 milliliters of peripheral blood from each donor. A minimum of 5 micrograms of total RNA was extracted per sample. The CDR3 is made up of 13 amino acids. The V and J ends lost 5 bases and 3 bases respectively, with 10 bases between them. In germline, CDR1 is LGHNT, CDR2 FRNRAP. This clonotype originated in a woman aged 55-70 years in good health. The sample comprised blood. This rearrangement joins TRBV12-5 to TRBJ1-1; D uncertain. The CDR3 nucleotides are TGTGCTAGTGGTCCTAACTCGGACACTGAAGCTTTCTTT. It is translated as CASGPNSDTEAFF.